Listed below are T cell receptor beta chains from one sample, sequenced in a study of cytomegalovirus exposure and HLA in healthy donors. Some clones are missing from TCRdb's copy, which holds only in-frame ones; the method was immunoSEQ multiplex PCR. The sample consists of 100,000 to 150,000 clones, approximately 83% of them appearing once. Source material: PBMCs. Receptor source: a woman aged 35 to 49 in good health and CMV-seropositive. CDR3s include the opening cysteine and the closing phenylalanine or tryptophan. Each record gives: D gene, J gene, clone size, V gene, CDR3 length, CDR3 DNA, CDR3 protein. A D gene is named only where the DNA matches it firmly. Where a row states a size, it is once, few, many or the class of an expanded clone; other rows omit it.

D gene: NA
J gene: TRBJ2-7
clone size: NA
V gene: TRBV27
CDR3 length: 14
CDR3 DNA: TGTGCCACACGCCGACAGGTCCGCTCCTACGAGCAGTACTTC
CDR3 protein: CATRRQVRSYEQYF

D gene: NA
J gene: TRBJ2-7
clone size: NA
V gene: TRBV7-8
CDR3 length: 14
CDR3 DNA: TGTGCCAGCGGGAAGCGCCTCGCCGGGGGCGAGCAGTACTTC
CDR3 protein: CASGKRLAGGEQYF

D gene: NA
J gene: TRBJ1-4
clone size: NA
V gene: TRBV30
CDR3 length: 15
CDR3 DNA: TGTGCCTGGAGTCACATACAAGCAACTAATGAAAAACTGTTTTTT
CDR3 protein: CAWSHIQATNEKLFF

D gene: TRBD2
J gene: TRBJ2-1
clone size: NA
V gene: TRBV4-3
CDR3 length: 16
CDR3 DNA: TGCGCCAGCAGCCAAGTAGCGGGAGGGGGCTACAATGAGCAGTTCTTC
CDR3 protein: CASSQVAGGGYNEQFF

D gene: NA
J gene: TRBJ1-1
clone size: once
V gene: TRBV30
CDR3 length: 14
CDR3 DNA: TGTGCCTGGAGTGTAGGGGCAGTCGACACTGAAGCTTTCTTT
CDR3 protein: CAWSVGAVDTEAFF

D gene: NA
J gene: TRBJ2-7
clone size: NA
V gene: TRBV6-1
CDR3 length: 14
CDR3 DNA: TGTGCCAGCAGTGTTTCCGGGAATACCTACGAGCAGTACTTC
CDR3 protein: CASSVSGNTYEQYF

D gene: TRBD1
J gene: TRBJ1-2
clone size: once
V gene: TRBV19
CDR3 length: 16
CDR3 DNA: TGTGCCAGTAGTATGGGTTATGAAGGACAGGGCGGAGGCTACACCTTC
CDR3 protein: CASSMGYEGQGGGYTF

D gene: NA
J gene: TRBJ2-7
clone size: NA
V gene: TRBV10-1
CDR3 length: 13
CDR3 DNA: TGCGCCAGCAGTGAGTCCGGGACATTCGAGCAGTACTTC
CDR3 protein: CASSESGTFEQYF

D gene: NA
J gene: TRBJ2-1
clone size: NA
V gene: TRBV6-5
CDR3 length: 14
CDR3 DNA: TGTGCCAGCAGTTACTCGGGGCGTAGCAATGAGCAGTTCTTC
CDR3 protein: CASSYSGRSNEQFF

D gene: TRBD2
J gene: TRBJ2-7
clone size: NA
V gene: TRBV4-1
CDR3 length: 15
CDR3 DNA: TGCGCCAGCAGCTACATAGACACCGGGGGGAGGGAGCAGTACTTC
CDR3 protein: CASSYIDTGGREQYF

D gene: TRBD1
J gene: TRBJ1-2
clone size: NA
V gene: TRBV20-1
CDR3 length: 11
CDR3 DNA: TGCAGTGCTAGTACTGGACAGGGGTGGACCTTC
CDR3 protein: CSASTGQGWTF

D gene: TRBD2
J gene: TRBJ2-7
clone size: once
V gene: TRBV5-5
CDR3 length: 14
CDR3 DNA: TGTGCCAGCCACACGGGAGGCGGGACCTACGAGCAGTACTTC
CDR3 protein: CASHTGGGTYEQYF

D gene: NA
J gene: TRBJ1-5
clone size: NA
V gene: TRBV15
CDR3 length: 13
CDR3 DNA: TGTGCCACCAGCAGAGACAGGGGTGAGCCCCAGCATTTT
CDR3 protein: CATSRDRGEPQHF

D gene: TRBD1
J gene: TRBJ2-7
clone size: NA
V gene: TRBV2
CDR3 length: 17
CDR3 DNA: TGTGCCAGCAGAGGGGTTGCTGATGGACAGGGGTTCTACGAGCAGTACTTC
CDR3 protein: CASRGVADGQGFYEQYF

D gene: TRBD2
J gene: TRBJ2-5
clone size: once
V gene: TRBV13
CDR3 length: 13
CDR3 DNA: TGTGCCAGCGGGACTAGCGGGATGGAGACCCAGTACTTC
CDR3 protein: CASGTSGMETQYF

D gene: TRBD1
J gene: TRBJ1-5
clone size: NA
V gene: TRBV27
CDR3 length: 14
CDR3 DNA: TGTGCCAGCAGTTCAGGGGGGAGCAATCAGCCCCAGCATTTT
CDR3 protein: CASSSGGSNQPQHF